This T cell receptor (beta chain) was found in a study of tissue T cells after allogeneic stem cell transplantation (dated 2022 in TCRdb). Describing the broader study: The study profiled TCR beta repertoires across many tissues from research autopsies of patients with and without GVHD, plus mouse models of GVHD. The human arm was conducted as a prospective observational study, and neither blinding nor randomization was performed. Overall study results and their limits: Within patients, how anatomically similar tissues were was a major factor shaping TCR repertoire composition, regardless of disease or transplant status. Blood and spleen T cells captured only a limited portion of the TCR repertoire detected in tissues, in both patients and mice. Not many T cell clones showed up in more than one patient, yet clustering based on motifs uncovered repertoire signatures that were shared across patients in a tissue-specific way. The study did not determine which tissue TCRs were alloreactive or antigen-specific, and some clones might have been persisting host cells. The patient cohort was small and clinically heterogeneous, and sampling depth was acknowledged as a limitation.

What this sample's time point label stands for: mouse harvest day 7 after allogeneic transplant. Mouse grafts consisting of 10^7 T-cell-depleted bone marrow cells combined with 10^6 splenic CD5+ T cells were administered by tail vein injection. To model GVHD in mice, a major MHC-mismatch B6 (H2b) into BALB/c (H2d) model was used, and tissues were profiled at day 7 or 14. On day 7 or 14 post-transplant, mouse tissues and retro-orbital blood were harvested with separate sterile tools for each animal, and livers were flushed beforehand. Before genomic DNA isolation with the DNeasy Blood & Tissue Kit, mouse tissues were minced with razor blades in buffered saline. Concerning this clone: The clone's antigen remains unknown. The gene names and germline sequences given are murine. The read ends 1 residue early relative to the CDR3; the germline J gene fills the gap.

The library relied on the immunoSEQ multiplex PCR assay. TCRbeta CDR3 sequencing was performed at survey depth by Adaptive Biotechnologies, and CDR3 sequences, V/J genes, productive frequency and template counts were reported. TCR beta CDR3 regions were amplified from genomic DNA rather than RNA. The study's own analysis went as follows. Jensen-Shannon divergence was used to quantify pairwise repertoire overlap between tissues, with a value of 1 meaning complete divergence and a value of 0 meaning identical repertoires. Based on pairwise JSD values, tissues were grouped by single-linkage agglomerative hierarchical clustering, and the results were shown as dendrograms. GLIPH2 was run on all patient samples with simulation_depth 1000, kmer_min_depth 3, cdr3_length_cutoff 8, keeping groups with more than two unique CDR3s. A standardized tissue-overlap score was calculated by extrapolating Jaccard GLIPH-group overlap across patients to a standard repertoire size of 1000 clones. Linear mixed-effect models, with tissue included as a fixed effect and individual included as a random effect, were used to assess associations of diversity with clinical or experimental variables. TCRdb retrieved this table from immuneACCESS and kept in-frame rearrangements only. Not all clones are present; in checked studies, unresolved V genes account for under half, and no reason is known for the remainder. V and J calls plus clone size are reproduced from that table; the DNA served to infer D and trimming. Within this sample are under 6,000 clones, with 45% to 50% of them counted one time only. Together, the top ten hold roughly 3.2% of the sample.

The CDR3 covers 13 residues, taking in both the cysteine and the phenylalanine. The DNA shown is the part of the CDR3 that was read: 36 bases, in frame from base 1. V is pruned by 4 bases and J by 3 bases, leaving 3 bases of the junction without a gene match. CDR1 and CDR2 are read off the germline V gene as GKSSPN and SITVG. The TCR was taken from a female BALB/c mouse given C57BL/6 T cells with graft-versus-host disease after an allogeneic hematopoietic cell transplant. Sequencing used skin. The V and J segments used are TRBV31 and TRBJ2-4; TRBD2 matches 8 bases in the middle. CDR3 bases read: TGTGCCTGGACCACTGGGGGACAAAACACCTTGTAC. Translated, it gives CAWTTGGQNTLY. The complete CDR3 reads CAWTTGGQNTLYF.